These T cell receptor beta chains were read from a single sample in a study of molecular identifiers for immune sequencing clone quantification. TCRdb processed the PCR reads anew with MiXCR; each CDR3 protein has one entry. The sample holds around 40,000 distinct CDR3 sequences, over 15% seen once. The source material was naive CD8+ T cells from blood, with Jurkat cell RNA spiked in. These TCRs come from a human donor in good health. Some libraries in this study had Jurkat cell RNA spiked in. The CDR3 runs from the conserved cysteine through the conserved F or W. Fields, in order: D gene, J gene, V gene, clone size, CDR3 protein, CDR3 DNA. A D gene is named only where the DNA matches it firmly. Rows give clone size only sometimes, using once, few, many, or a class for an expanded clone.

.	TRBJ1-5	TRBV12-3/TRBV12-4	many	CASSFMGNREPQHF	TGTGCCAGCAGTTTTATGGGGAATAGGGAGCCCCAGCATTTT
.	TRBJ2-7	TRBV12-3/TRBV12-4	many	CASSFGLESYEQYF	TGTGCCAGCAGTTTTGGGCTGGAGTCCTACGAGCAGTACTTC
.	TRBJ2-6	TRBV29-1	medium-sized	CSVHWAPGLPGANVLTF	TGCAGCGTTCATTGGGCTCCCGGACTCCCTGGGGCCAACGTCCTGACTTTC
.	TRBJ2-3	TRBV7-3	many	CASSLNGTPLDTQYF	TGTGCCAGCAGCCTCAACGGGACCCCCCTCGATACGCAGTATTTT
.	TRBJ2-5	TRBV20-1	many	CSARDTGGGETQYF	TGCAGTGCTAGAGATACAGGAGGGGGGGAGACCCAGTACTTC
.	TRBJ2-3	TRBV6-6	medium-sized	CASSLSPGDTQYF	TGTGCCAGCAGCCTCAGCCCAGGTGATACGCAGTATTTT
TRBD2	TRBJ2-7	TRBV4-3	many	CASSQARGGYEQYF	TGCGCCAGCAGCCAAGCCCGGGGGGGCTACGAGCAGTACTTC
.	TRBJ2-3	TRBV24-1	many	CATSDPGLSTDTQYF	TGTGCCACCAGTGACCCCGGACTGAGCACAGATACGCAGTATTTT
.	TRBJ2-3	TRBV9	many	CASSDPTGSRGDTQYF	TGTGCCAGCAGCGACCCGACAGGCTCTCGAGGAGATACGCAGTATTTT
TRBD2	TRBJ2-3	TRBV9	many	CASSIAGGYTDTQYF	TGTGCCAGCAGCATAGCGGGAGGCTACACAGATACGCAGTATTTT
TRBD2	TRBJ2-1	TRBV5-5	many	CASSLVPSGRLSEQFF	TGTGCCAGCAGCTTGGTTCCTAGCGGTCGGTTGAGTGAGCAGTTCTTC
TRBD1	TRBJ1-2	TRBV5-3	.	CASSTPGQGSYGYTF	TGTGCCAGCAGCACGCCGGGACAGGGCTCCTATGGCTACACCTTC
.	TRBJ2-3	TRBV29-1	.	CSEQEAYTQYF	TGCAGCGAACAGGAGGCGTATACGCAGTATTTT
TRBD2	TRBJ2-1	TRBV27	.	CASSLSGGYSERFF	TGTGCCAGCAGCCTTAGCGGGGGGTACAGTGAGCGGTTCTTC
TRBD1	TRBJ1-4	TRBV7-9	many	CASSLGQDEKLFF	TGTGCCAGCAGCCTGGGACAGGATGAAAAACTGTTTTTT
TRBD1	TRBJ2-7	TRBV7-9	many	CASRDRGNYEQYF	TGTGCCAGCCGGGACAGGGGAAATTACGAGCAGTACTTC
.	TRBJ2-2	TRBV20-1	many	CSASLTGELFF	TGCAGTGCTAGTTTGACCGGGGAGCTGTTTTTT
TRBD2	TRBJ2-1	TRBV7-8	.	CASSPGIAGGNEQFF	TGTGCCAGCAGCCCAGGAATAGCGGGGGGCAATGAGCAGTTCTTC
.	TRBJ1-1	TRBV19	many	CASSIATRSRAEAFF	TGTGCCAGTAGTATAGCCACAAGAAGCCGCGCTGAAGCTTTCTTT
.	TRBJ2-7	TRBV7-9	many	CASSYLQGYEQYF	TGTGCCAGCAGCTACCTACAGGGATACGAGCAGTACTTC
TRBD2	TRBJ2-1	TRBV12-3/TRBV12-4	many	CATCAGGWDEQFF	TGTGCCACCTGTGCGGGGGGCTGGGATGAGCAGTTCTTC
.	TRBJ1-4	TRBV6-1	.	CASSDTMEAANEKLFF	TGTGCCAGCAGTGATACTATGGAGGCCGCTAATGAAAAGCTGTTTTTT
.	TRBJ2-3	TRBV20-1	many	CSARVGAGRGTDTQYF	TGCAGTGCTAGAGTGGGAGCGGGTCGGGGCACAGATACGCAGTATTTT
.	TRBJ2-5	TRBV7-9	many	CASSLETQYF	TGTGCCAGCAGCTTAGAGACCCAGTACTTC
.	TRBJ2-1	TRBV28	many	CASSLSPLIREQFF	TGTGCCAGCAGTCTTAGCCCTTTAATCCGGGAGCAGTTCTTC
.	TRBJ2-7	TRBV7-2	many	CASSFARAGYEQYF	TGTGCCAGCAGCTTTGCCAGAGCAGGCTACGAGCAGTACTTC
.	TRBJ2-2	TRBV9	many	CASKLGGGDTGELFF	TGTGCCAGCAAGTTGGGGGGGGGCGACACCGGGGAGCTGTTTTTT
TRBD2	TRBJ2-1	TRBV7-6	many	CASSLALAGEYNEQFF	TGTGCCAGCAGCTTAGCCTTAGCGGGAGAGTACAATGAGCAGTTCTTC
.	TRBJ1-5	TRBV4-3	many	CASSQGSFSPQHF	TGCGCCAGCAGCCAAGGATCTTTCAGCCCCCAGCATTTT
.	TRBJ1-1	TRBV27	many	CASSLAGSGEAFF	TGTGCCAGCAGTTTGGCAGGTTCTGGTGAAGCTTTCTTT
.	TRBJ1-1	TRBV13	many	CASSSKGILNTEAFF	TGTGCCAGCAGCTCGAAGGGGATCCTGAACACTGAAGCTTTCTTT
.	TRBJ2-1	TRBV13	many	CASSLAQTEQNEQFF	TGTGCCAGCAGCTTAGCCCAGACAGAACAGAATGAGCAGTTCTTC
TRBD1	TRBJ1-4	TRBV4-1	many	CASSQADRAGEKLFF	TGCGCCAGCAGCCAAGCTGACAGGGCGGGTGAAAAACTGTTTTTT
TRBD2	TRBJ2-7	TRBV5-6	many	CASSDGLAGSYEQYF	TGTGCCAGCAGCGACGGACTAGCGGGATCCTACGAGCAGTACTTC
.	TRBJ2-5	TRBV6-2/TRBV6-3	.	CASSVEASQETQYF	TGTGCCAGCAGCGTAGAGGCGAGTCAGGAGACCCAGTACTTC
.	TRBJ2-7	TRBV19	many	CASNDPQGLSYEQYF	TGTGCCAGTAACGATCCACAGGGTTTGTCTTACGAGCAGTACTTC
TRBD1	TRBJ2-7	TRBV7-9	many	CASSLGQGPEQYF	TGTGCCAGCAGCTTAGGACAGGGTCCCGAGCAGTACTTC
.	TRBJ1-1	TRBV27	many	CASSLVGLGTEAFF	TGTGCCAGCAGTTTAGTAGGGTTGGGCACTGAAGCTTTCTTT
.	TRBJ2-6	TRBV19	many	CASSISRSGANVLTF	TGTGCCAGTAGTATCAGTCGCTCTGGGGCCAACGTCCTGACTTTC
.	TRBJ2-3	TRBV6-5	many	CASSTSRVVGTDTQYF	TGTGCCAGCAGCACCTCTCGGGTGGTAGGCACAGATACGCAGTATTTT
.	TRBJ1-1	TRBV4-3	many	CASSQEGNWNTEAFF	TGCGCCAGCAGCCAAGAAGGCAACTGGAACACTGAAGCTTTCTTT
TRBD1	TRBJ2-3	TRBV4-3	many	CASSQLRDREFADTQYF	TGCGCCAGCAGCCAGCTGAGGGACAGGGAATTCGCAGATACGCAGTATTTT
.	TRBJ1-5	TRBV20-1	many	CSARDRAGLSNQPQHF	TGCAGTGCTAGAGACAGGGCAGGGCTCAGCAATCAGCCCCAGCATTTT
TRBD2	TRBJ2-1	TRBV30	many	CAWSGTSGGFCSYNEQFF	TGTGCCTGGAGTGGGACTAGCGGGGGATTTTGCTCCTACAATGAGCAGTTCTTC
.	TRBJ2-1	TRBV19	.	CASSISPGANEQFF	TGTGCCAGTAGTATTTCTCCAGGGGCGAATGAGCAGTTCTTC
.	TRBJ2-3	TRBV7-2	many	CASSLYGTPTDTQYF	TGTGCCAGCAGCCTCTATGGGACGCCCACAGATACGCAGTATTTT
TRBD2	TRBJ2-5	TRBV7-9	many	CASSLARGGVLEETQYF	TGTGCCAGCAGCTTGGCCCGGGGGGGGGTTTTAGAAGAGACCCAGTACTTC
.	TRBJ1-1	TRBV27	.	CASGSLGSEAFF	TGTGCCAGCGGTTCTTTAGGCTCCGAAGCTTTCTTT
.	TRBJ1-5	TRBV19	many	CASAGLGQPQHF	TGTGCCAGCGCAGGTCTCGGTCAGCCCCAGCATTTT
.	TRBJ1-1	TRBV11-2	many	CASSLGGEENTEAFF	TGTGCCAGCAGCTTAGGGGGGGAAGAGAACACTGAAGCTTTCTTT
.	TRBJ1-1	TRBV7-9	many	CASSLGTGMNTEAFF	TGTGCCAGCAGCTTAGGGACCGGGATGAACACTGAAGCTTTCTTT
.	TRBJ2-6	TRBV2	.	CASSELRGANVLTF	TGTGCCAGCAGCGAATTAAGAGGGGCCAACGTCCTGACTTTC
.	TRBJ1-1	TRBV12-3/TRBV12-4	many	CASRLPGLAYPEAFF	TGTGCCAGCAGGCTTCCAGGGTTGGCCTACCCTGAAGCTTTCTTT
.	TRBJ2-7	TRBV30	many	CAWWGAGEQYF	TGTGCCTGGTGGGGGGCCGGGGAGCAGTACTTC
TRBD2	TRBJ2-3	TRBV20-1	many	CSARDEGLAGVQDTQYF	TGCAGTGCTAGAGATGAGGGACTAGCGGGAGTACAAGATACGCAGTATTTT
.	TRBJ2-3	TRBV7-2	many	CASSLEGGVLSTDTQYF	TGTGCCAGCAGCTTAGAAGGCGGGGTCCTCTCCACAGATACGCAGTATTTT
.	TRBJ2-1	TRBV12-3/TRBV12-4	many	CASSQAVNNEQFF	TGTGCCAGCAGCCAGGCCGTGAACAATGAGCAGTTCTTC